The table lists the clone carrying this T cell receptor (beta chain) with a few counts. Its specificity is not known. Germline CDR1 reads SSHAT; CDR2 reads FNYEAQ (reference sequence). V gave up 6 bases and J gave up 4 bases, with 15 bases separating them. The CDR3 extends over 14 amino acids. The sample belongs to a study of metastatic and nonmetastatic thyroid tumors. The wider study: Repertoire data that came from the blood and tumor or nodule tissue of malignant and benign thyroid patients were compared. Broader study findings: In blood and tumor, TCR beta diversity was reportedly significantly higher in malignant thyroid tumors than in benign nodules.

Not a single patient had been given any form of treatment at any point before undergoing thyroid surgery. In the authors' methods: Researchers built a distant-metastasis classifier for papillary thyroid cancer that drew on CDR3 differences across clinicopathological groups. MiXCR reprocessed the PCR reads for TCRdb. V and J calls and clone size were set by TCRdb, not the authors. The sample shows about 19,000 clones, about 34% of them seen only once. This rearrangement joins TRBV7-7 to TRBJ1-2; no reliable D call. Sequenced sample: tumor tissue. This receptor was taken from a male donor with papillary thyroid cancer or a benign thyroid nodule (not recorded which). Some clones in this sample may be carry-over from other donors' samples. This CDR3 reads CASSLPRQIYGYTF. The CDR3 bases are TGTGCCAGCAGTTTACCGAGGCAGATCTATGGCTACACCTTC.